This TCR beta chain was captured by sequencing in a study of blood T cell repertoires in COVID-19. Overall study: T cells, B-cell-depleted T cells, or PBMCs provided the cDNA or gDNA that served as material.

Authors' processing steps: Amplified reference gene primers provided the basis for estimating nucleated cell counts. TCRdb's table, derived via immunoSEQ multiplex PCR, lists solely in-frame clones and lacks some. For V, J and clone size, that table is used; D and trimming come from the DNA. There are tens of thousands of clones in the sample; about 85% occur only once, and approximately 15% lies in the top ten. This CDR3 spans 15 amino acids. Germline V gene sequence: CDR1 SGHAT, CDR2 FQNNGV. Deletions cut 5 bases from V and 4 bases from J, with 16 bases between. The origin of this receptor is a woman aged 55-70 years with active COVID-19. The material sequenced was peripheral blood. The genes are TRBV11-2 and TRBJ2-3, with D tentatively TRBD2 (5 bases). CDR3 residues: CASSTQLVSPDTQYF. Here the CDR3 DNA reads TGTGCCAGCAGCACCCAACTAGTCTCGCCAGATACGCAGTATTTT.